The rows below give T cell receptor beta chains drawn from one sample of a study of cytomegalovirus exposure and HLA in healthy donors. The method was immunoSEQ multiplex PCR; TCRdb's version includes in-frame clones alone and lacks a portion of them. This table holds some 69,000 clones, around 80% found once. Sequencing used PBMCs. The receptors derive from a woman aged 30 to 39 in good health and CMV-seronegative. The CDR3 runs from the conserved cysteine through the conserved F or W. The D gene is left open where the match is weak. Only part of the rows carry a size: once, few, many, or a class if the clone is expanded.

CDR3: CASSHHEGGDEKLFF; DNA: TGTGCCAGCAGCCACCATGAGGGAGGAGATGAAAAACTGTTTTTT; size: .; J: TRBJ1-4; D: .; V: TRBV7-9
CDR3: CASSSGELGTSEQYF; DNA: TGCGCCAGCAGTTCAGGGGAACTCGGTACTAGCGAGCAGTACTTC; size: .; J: TRBJ2-7; D: .; V: TRBV23-1
CDR3: CASSGGQGSERYF; DNA: TGCGCCAGCAGCGGCGGACAGGGGTCGGAACGGTACTTC; size: .; J: TRBJ2-5; D: TRBD1; V: TRBV5-1
CDR3: CASSSLGGAREQYF; DNA: TGTGCCAGCAGTAGCTTGGGGGGGGCTCGGGAGCAGTACTTC; size: .; J: TRBJ2-7; D: .; V: TRBV6-5
CDR3: CASSVAGANTGELFF; DNA: TGTGCCAGCAGCGTAGCTGGGGCCAACACCGGGGAGCTGTTTTTT; size: once; J: TRBJ2-2; D: .; V: TRBV9
CDR3: CASSASGAVLPSTDTQYF; DNA: TGTGCCAGCTCGGCTAGCGGGGCCGTCTTACCTAGCACAGATACGCAGTATTTT; size: .; J: TRBJ2-3; D: TRBD2; V: TRBV19
CDR3: CAWRGKTGRESPLHF; DNA: TGTGCCTGGAGAGGGAAAACAGGGAGGGAATCACCCCTCCACTTT; size: few; J: TRBJ1-6; D: .; V: TRBV30
CDR3: CASSALPRLAENTGELFF; DNA: TGTGCCAGCAGCGCCTTACCAAGACTAGCGGAGAACACCGGGGAGCTGTTTTTT; size: .; J: TRBJ2-2; D: TRBD2; V: TRBV9
CDR3: CASSPQGHSYEQYF; DNA: TGTGCCAGCAGCCCCCAGGGGCATTCCTACGAGCAGTACTTC; size: medium-sized; J: TRBJ2-7; D: .; V: TRBV5-5
CDR3: CASSRGPGANVLTF; DNA: TGTGCCAGTAGTAGGGGGCCCGGGGCCAACGTCCTGACTTTC; size: .; J: TRBJ2-6; D: .; V: TRBV19
CDR3: CASSEWEAPNTEAFF; DNA: TGTGCCAGCAGTGAATGGGAGGCTCCGAACACTGAAGCTTTCTTT; size: .; J: TRBJ1-1; D: .; V: TRBV25-1
CDR3: CASSQARTGGADTQYF; DNA: TGCGCCAGCAGCCAGGCCCGAACAGGGGGCGCTGATACGCAGTATTTT; size: .; J: TRBJ2-3; D: TRBD1; V: TRBV4-3
CDR3: CASREFTGTSGQPQHF; DNA: TGTGCCAGCAGAGAATTTACCGGGACATCGGGTCAGCCCCAGCATTTT; size: .; J: TRBJ1-5; D: .; V: TRBV2
CDR3: CASSPIGTVKKLFF; DNA: TGTGCCAGCAGCCCGATCGGGACTGTGAAAAAACTGTTTTTT; size: .; J: TRBJ1-4; D: .; V: TRBV7-2
CDR3: CASRPDSMNTEAFF; DNA: TGTGCCAGCAGACCCGACAGCATGAACACTGAAGCTTTCTTT; size: .; J: TRBJ1-1; D: .; V: TRBV6-4
CDR3: CASSAFGGVLIF; DNA: TGTGCCAGCAGCGCCTTCGGCGGGGTCCTGATCTTC; size: once; J: TRBJ2-1; D: .; V: TRBV7-3
CDR3: CASLEQGNNEKLFF; DNA: TGTGCCAGCCTGGAACAGGGGAATAATGAAAAACTGTTTTTT; size: .; J: TRBJ1-4; D: TRBD1; V: TRBV7-2
CDR3: CASTYSFGDTEAFF; DNA: TGTGCCAGCACTTACAGCTTCGGGGACACTGAAGCTTTCTTT; size: once; J: TRBJ1-1; D: .; V: TRBV7-9
CDR3: CATDRTDNTEAFF; DNA: TGCGCCACCGACCGGACAGACAACACTGAAGCTTTCTTT; size: .; J: TRBJ1-1; D: .; V: TRBV10-2
CDR3: CASSWDLAGANVLTF; DNA: TGTGCCAGCAGCTGGGACTTAGCTGGGGCCAACGTCCTGACTTTC; size: .; J: TRBJ2-6; D: .; V: TRBV5-6
CDR3: CASGGTGNTEAFF; DNA: TGTGCCAGCGGAGGGACAGGGAACACTGAAGCTTTCTTT; size: .; J: TRBJ1-1; D: TRBD1; V: TRBV2
CDR3: CASSSTSGRGTDTQYF; DNA: TGTGCCAGCAGTTCTACTAGCGGGAGAGGCACAGATACGCAGTATTTT; size: few; J: TRBJ2-3; D: TRBD2; V: TRBV6-5
CDR3: CASSLERTENNSPLHF; DNA: TGTGCCAGCAGCTTAGAACGAACGGAGAATAATTCACCCCTCCACTTT; size: few; J: TRBJ1-6; D: .; V: TRBV7-2
CDR3: CASSIRLAGTGELFF; DNA: TGTGCCAGTAGTATACGGCTAGCGGGGACCGGGGAGCTGTTTTTT; size: .; J: TRBJ2-2; D: TRBD2; V: TRBV19
CDR3: CASSVGQGISGNTIYF; DNA: TGTGCCAGCAGCGTGGGACAGGGGATCTCTGGAAACACCATATATTTT; size: .; J: TRBJ1-3; D: TRBD1; V: TRBV9
CDR3: CAWKDRGRDGYTF; DNA: TGTGCCTGGAAAGACAGGGGAAGAGATGGCTACACCTTC; size: .; J: TRBJ1-2; D: TRBD1; V: TRBV2
CDR3: CASSSLLETQYF; DNA: TGTGCCAGCAGCTCCCTATTGGAGACCCAGTACTTC; size: .; J: TRBJ2-5; D: .; V: TRBV7-2
CDR3: CASSSLRGNYGYTF; DNA: TGTGCCAGCAGTTCTCTCAGGGGGAACTATGGCTACACCTTC; size: .; J: TRBJ1-2; D: TRBD1; V: TRBV28
CDR3: CAGLPTGGNTGELFF; DNA: TGTGCCGGGTTACCGACAGGGGGGAACACCGGGGAGCTGTTTTTT; size: .; J: TRBJ2-2; D: TRBD1; V: TRBV30
CDR3: CASSISPGQGAPEAFF; DNA: TGTGCCAGTAGTATCTCTCCGGGACAGGGGGCCCCTGAAGCTTTCTTT; size: .; J: TRBJ1-1; D: TRBD1; V: TRBV19
CDR3: CASSYSTPTGQPQHF; DNA: TGTGCCAGCAGTTACTCGACCCCAACGGGTCAGCCCCAGCATTTT; size: .; J: TRBJ1-5; D: .; V: TRBV6-6
CDR3: CASSLTENTEAFF; DNA: TGTGCCAGCAGTTTGACAGAGAACACTGAAGCTTTCTTT; size: .; J: TRBJ1-1; D: .; V: TRBV6-6